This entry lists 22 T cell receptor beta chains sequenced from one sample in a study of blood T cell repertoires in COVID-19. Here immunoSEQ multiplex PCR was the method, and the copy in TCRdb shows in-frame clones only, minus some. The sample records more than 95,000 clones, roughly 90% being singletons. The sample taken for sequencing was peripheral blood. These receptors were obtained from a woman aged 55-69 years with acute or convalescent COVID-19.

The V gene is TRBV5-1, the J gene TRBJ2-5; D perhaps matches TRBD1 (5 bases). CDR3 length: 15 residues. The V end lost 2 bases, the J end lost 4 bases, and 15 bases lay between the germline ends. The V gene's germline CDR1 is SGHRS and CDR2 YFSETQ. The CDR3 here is CASSLNAGIRETQYF. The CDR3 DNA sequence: TGCGCCAGCAGCTTAAATGCAGGGATTCGAGAGACCCAGTACTTC.

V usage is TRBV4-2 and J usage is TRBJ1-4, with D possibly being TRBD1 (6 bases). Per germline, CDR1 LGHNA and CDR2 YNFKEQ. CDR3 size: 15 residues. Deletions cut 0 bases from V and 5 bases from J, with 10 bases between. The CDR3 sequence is CASSQEGQANEKLFF. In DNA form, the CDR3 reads TGTGCCAGCAGCCAAGAGGGACAAGCAAATGAAAAACTGTTTTTT.

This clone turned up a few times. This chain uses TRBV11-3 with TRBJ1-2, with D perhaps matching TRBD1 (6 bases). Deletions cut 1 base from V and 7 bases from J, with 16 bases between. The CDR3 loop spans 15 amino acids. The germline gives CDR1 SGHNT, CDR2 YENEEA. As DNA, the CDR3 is TGTGCCAGCAGCTTAGGGTCGCAGGGGCCTGTTGGCTACACCTTC. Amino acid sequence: CASSLGSQGPVGYTF.

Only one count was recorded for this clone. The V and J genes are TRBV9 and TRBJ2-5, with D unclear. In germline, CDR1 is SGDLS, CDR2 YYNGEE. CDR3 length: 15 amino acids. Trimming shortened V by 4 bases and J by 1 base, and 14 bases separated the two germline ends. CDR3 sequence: CASSPWASSQETQYF. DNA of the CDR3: TGTGCCAGCAGCCCTTGGGCGAGCTCCCAAGAGACCCAGTACTTC. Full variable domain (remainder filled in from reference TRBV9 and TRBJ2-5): DSGVTQTPKHLITATGQRVTLRCSPRSGDLSVYWYQQSLDQGLQFLIQYYNGEERAKGNILERFSAQQFPDLHSELNLSSLELGDSALYFCASSPWASSQETQYFGPGTRLLVL.

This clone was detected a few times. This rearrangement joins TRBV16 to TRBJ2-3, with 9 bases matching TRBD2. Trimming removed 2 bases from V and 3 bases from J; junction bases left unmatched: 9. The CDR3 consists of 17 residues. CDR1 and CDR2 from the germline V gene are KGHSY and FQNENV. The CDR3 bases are TGTGCCAGCAGCCAACAGGATAGCGGGAGAAGGACAGATACGCAGTATTTT. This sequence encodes CASSQQDSGRRTDTQYF.

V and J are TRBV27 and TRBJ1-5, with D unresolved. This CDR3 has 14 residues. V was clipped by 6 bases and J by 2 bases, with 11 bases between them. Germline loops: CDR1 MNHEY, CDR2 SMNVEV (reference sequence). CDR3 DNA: TGTGCCAGCAGCCCCGTCTTAGGCAATCAGCCCCAGCATTTT. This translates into CASSPVLGNQPQHF.

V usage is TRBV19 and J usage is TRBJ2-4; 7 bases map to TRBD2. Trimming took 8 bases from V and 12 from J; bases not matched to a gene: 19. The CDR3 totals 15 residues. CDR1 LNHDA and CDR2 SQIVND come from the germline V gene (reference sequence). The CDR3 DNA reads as TGTGCCAGTGTTGGAACGGGAGGCTCCCTAGGCGATCAGTACTTC. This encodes CASVGTGGSLGDQYF.

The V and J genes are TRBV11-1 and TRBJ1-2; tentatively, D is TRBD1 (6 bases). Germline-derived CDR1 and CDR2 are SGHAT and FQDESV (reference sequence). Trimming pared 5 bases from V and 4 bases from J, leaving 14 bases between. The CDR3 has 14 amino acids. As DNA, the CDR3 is TGTGCCAGCAGCGCACATACAGGGACCTATGGCTACACCTTC. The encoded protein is CASSAHTGTYGYTF.

This CDR3 reads CASNPLAGRDTQYF. DNA for the CDR3: TGCGCCAGCAACCCCCTAGCGGGAAGAGATACGCAGTATTTT. The chain has TRBV5-1 and TRBJ2-3, with 9 bases fitting TRBD2. J gave up 5 bases and V 6 bases, and 7 bases lay outside the gene matches. This CDR3 has 14 residues. CDR1 is SGHRS and CDR2 is YFSETQ in the germline V gene.

The CDR3 loop reads CASSQDQGLMNTEAFF. The CDR3 coding sequence is TGCGCCAGCAGCCAAGATCAGGGACTCATGAACACTGAAGCTTTCTTT. The V call is TRBV4-1, the J call TRBJ1-1; maybe TRBD1 (5 bases). The V end lost 0 bases, the J end lost 0 bases, and 11 bases lay between the germline ends. The CDR3 consists of 16 residues. Germline V gives CDR1 MGHRA, CDR2 YSYEKL.

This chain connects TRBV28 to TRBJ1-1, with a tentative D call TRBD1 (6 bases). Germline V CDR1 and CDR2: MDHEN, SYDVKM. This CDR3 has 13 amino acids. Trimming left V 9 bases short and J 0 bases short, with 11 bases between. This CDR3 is CASRRQVNTEAFF. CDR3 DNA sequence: TGTGCCAGTCGAAGACAGGTGAACACTGAAGCTTTCTTT.

The CDR3 region is CSLREASGTNEQFF. Written as DNA, the CDR3 is TGCAGCCTCAGGGAGGCTAGCGGTACGAATGAGCAGTTCTTC. The J gene is TRBJ2-1, the V gene TRBV29-1; 7 bases are a match to TRBD2. V was pared by 8 bases and J by 7 bases, with 14 bases of the junction left unmatched. The germline CDR1 and CDR2 sequences are SQVTM and ANQGSEA. The CDR3 is 14 residues long.

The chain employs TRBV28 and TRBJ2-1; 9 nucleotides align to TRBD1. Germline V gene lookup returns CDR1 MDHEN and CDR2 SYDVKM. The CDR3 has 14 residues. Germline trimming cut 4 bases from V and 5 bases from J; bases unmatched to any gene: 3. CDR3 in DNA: TGTGCCAGCAGTTCTCGGACAGGGGACAATGAGCAGTTCTTC. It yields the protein CASSSRTGDNEQFF.

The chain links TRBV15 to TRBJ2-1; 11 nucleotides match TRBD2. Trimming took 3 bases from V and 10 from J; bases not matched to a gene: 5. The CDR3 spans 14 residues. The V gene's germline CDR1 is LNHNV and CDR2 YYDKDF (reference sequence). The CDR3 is CATSRMGLAEEQFF. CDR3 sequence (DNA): TGTGCCACCAGCAGGATGGGACTAGCGGAAGAGCAGTTCTTC.

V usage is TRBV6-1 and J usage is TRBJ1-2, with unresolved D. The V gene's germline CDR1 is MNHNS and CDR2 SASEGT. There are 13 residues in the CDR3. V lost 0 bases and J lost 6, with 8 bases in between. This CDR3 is CASSEASRDGYTF. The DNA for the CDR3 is TGTGCCAGCAGTGAAGCGAGTCGGGATGGCTACACCTTC.

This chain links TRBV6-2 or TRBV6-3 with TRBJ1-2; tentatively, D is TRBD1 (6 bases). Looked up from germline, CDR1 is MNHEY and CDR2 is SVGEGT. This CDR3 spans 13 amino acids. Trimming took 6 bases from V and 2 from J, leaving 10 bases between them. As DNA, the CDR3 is TGTGCCAGCAGCAGACAGGTGAACTATGGCTACACCTTC. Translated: CASSRQVNYGYTF.

The CDR3 spells CASSPRQGTNYGYTF. CDR3 coding DNA: TGTGCCAGCAGCCCAAGACAGGGAACTAACTATGGCTACACCTTC. The chain employs TRBV5-5 and TRBJ1-2, with TRBD1 matching 7 bases. The CDR3 consists of 15 residues. V gave up 4 bases and J gave up 0 bases; unmatched junction bases: 6. Germline V gene data show CDR1 as SGHKS and CDR2 as YYEKEE (reference sequence). Full variable domain (rest looked up from reference TRBV5-5 and TRBJ1-2): DAGVTQSPTHLIKTRGQQVTLRCSPISGHKSVSWYQQVLGQGPQFIFQYYEKEERGRGNFPDRFSARQFPNYSSELNVNALLLGDSALYLCASSPRQGTNYGYTFGSGTRLTVV.

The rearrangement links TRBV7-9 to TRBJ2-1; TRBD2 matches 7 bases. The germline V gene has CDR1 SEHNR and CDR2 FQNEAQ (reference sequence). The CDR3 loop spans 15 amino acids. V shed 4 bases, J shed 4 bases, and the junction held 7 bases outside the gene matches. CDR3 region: CASSSGLELYNEQFF. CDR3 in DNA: TGTGCCAGCAGCTCCGGACTAGAATTATACAATGAGCAGTTCTTC.

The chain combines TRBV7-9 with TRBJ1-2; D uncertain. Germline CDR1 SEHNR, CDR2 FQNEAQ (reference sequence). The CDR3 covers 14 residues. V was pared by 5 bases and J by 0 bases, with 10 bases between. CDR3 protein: CASSPRGTNYGYTF. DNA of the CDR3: TGTGCCAGCAGCCCCCGAGGAACTAACTATGGCTACACCTTC.

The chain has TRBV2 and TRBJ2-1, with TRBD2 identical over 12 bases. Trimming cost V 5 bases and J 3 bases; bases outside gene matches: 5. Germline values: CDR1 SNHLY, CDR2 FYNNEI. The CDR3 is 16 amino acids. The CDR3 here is CASSSTSGRGYNEQFF. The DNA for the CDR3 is TGTGCCAGCAGTTCGACTAGCGGGAGAGGCTACAATGAGCAGTTCTTC. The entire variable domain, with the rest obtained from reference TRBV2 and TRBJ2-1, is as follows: EPEVTQTPSHQVTQMGQEVILRCVPISNHLYFYWYRQILGQKVEFLVSFYNNEISEKSEIFDDQFSVERPDGSNFTLKIRSTKLEDSAMYFCASSSTSGRGYNEQFFGPGTRLTVL.

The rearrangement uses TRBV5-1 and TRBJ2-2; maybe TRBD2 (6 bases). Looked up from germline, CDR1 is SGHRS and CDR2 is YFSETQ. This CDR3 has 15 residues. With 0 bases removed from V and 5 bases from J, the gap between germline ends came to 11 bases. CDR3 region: CASSLETGATGELFF. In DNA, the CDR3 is TGCGCCAGCAGCTTGGAAACGGGAGCAACCGGGGAGCTGTTTTTT.

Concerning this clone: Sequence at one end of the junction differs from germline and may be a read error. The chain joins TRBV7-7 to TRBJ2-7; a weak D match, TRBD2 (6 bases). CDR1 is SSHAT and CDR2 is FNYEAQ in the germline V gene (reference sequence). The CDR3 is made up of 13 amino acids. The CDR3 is CASSAGTSYEQYF. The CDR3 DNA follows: TGTGCTAGCAGCGCCGGGACTTCTTACGAGCAGTACTTC.